The 27 T cell receptor beta chains reported below all come from one sample, sequenced in a study of post-analysis software for immune sequencing data. General study points: TRBV segments more frequent in patients than in controls numbered several and included TRBV5-6, TRBV5-1 and TRBV20-1.

Their cognate antigens are unknown. TCR beta cDNA libraries had unique molecular identifiers. TCRdb ran MiXCR on the PCR reads and lists one entry per CDR3 protein. The sample holds around 260,000 distinct CDR3 sequences, 36% seen once. Material: blood. The origin of the receptors is a girl aged 5-17 years with multiple sclerosis.

This clonotype has a handful of counts. A much larger clone differs by one base, so this may be a read error. V gene TRBV6-5 combines with J gene TRBJ2-5; no reliable D call. Per the germline V gene, CDR1 is MNHEY and CDR2 is SVGAGI. Trimming removed 10 bases at V and 4 bases at J, with 16 bases between. The CDR3 contains 13 residues. The CDR3 sequence: CANAAVFRETQYF. The CDR3 bases are TGTGCCAACGCCGCCGTGTTCCGAGAGACCCAGTACTTC.

The chain recombines TRBV21-1 with TRBJ1-5. TRBV21-1 is marked as a pseudogene. The CDR3 length is 17 residues. The CDR3 sequence: CASSKAIDQSRNQPQHF. CDR3 nucleotides: TGTGCCAGCAGCAAAGCTATTGATCAGTCACGGAATCAGCCCCAGCATTTT.

This clonotype has at least ten counts. The chain is built from TRBV28 and TRBJ2-3, with a possible D match to TRBD2 (5 bases). Germline values: CDR1 MDHEN, CDR2 SYDVKM. Trimming stripped 11 bases from V and 2 bases from J, with 14 bases between. This CDR3 region has 13 residues. CDR3 sequence: CAGKEDNTDTQYF. The DNA for the CDR3 is TGTGCCGGAAAGGAGGATAACACAGATACGCAGTATTTT.

This clonotype has more than one count but fewer than ten. A much larger clone differs by one base, so this may be a read error. The V call is TRBV28, the J call TRBJ2-1; possibly TRBD1 for D (5 bases). The V gene's germline CDR1 is MDHEN and CDR2 SYDVKM. The ends were cut back, 3 bases at V and 6 bases at J, with 15 bases in the middle. This CDR3 comprises 15 residues. This CDR3 is CASSLEKTVLNEQFF. For the CDR3, the DNA is TGTGCCAGCAGTTTGGAGAAGACAGTACTCAATGAGCAGTTCTTC.

This clonotype was seen more than once but under ten times. The V and J genes are TRBV3-1 and TRBJ2-1, with 11 bases identical to TRBD2. The germline gives CDR1 LGHDT, CDR2 YNNKEL (reference sequence). V lost 4 bases, J lost 2 bases, and 13 bases stayed unmatched. The CDR3 totals 19 residues. The CDR3 region has the DNA TGTGCCAGCAGCCTTCGGGCACTAGCGGGAGACCGGCCCTACAATGAGCAGTTCTTC. Its protein product is CASSLRALAGDRPYNEQFF.

About this clonotype: Being one base from a much bigger clone, this may be a read error. The rearrangement uses TRBV4-2 and TRBJ2-1; 12 nucleotides agree with TRBD2. The V gene's germline CDR1 is LGHNA and CDR2 YNFKEQ. The V segment lost 4 bases and the J segment 8 bases; nucleotides outside the gene matches: 6. The CDR3 extends over 15 amino acids. CDR3 DNA: TGTGCCAGCAGCCCCGGACTAGCGGGAAACGATGAGCAGTTCTTC. Amino acids: CASSPGLAGNDEQFF.

With regard to this clonotype: Given a much more abundant clone one base away, this may be a read error. The V gene is TRBV12-3 or TRBV12-4, the J gene TRBJ1-2; TRBD1 might be the D (6 bases). Trimming removed 6 bases from V and 3 bases from J, with 14 bases in between. The CDR3 length is 14 residues. This CDR3 reads CASRLMAGDYGYTF. The CDR3 DNA reads as TGTGCCAGCAGGTTGATGGCAGGGGACTATGGCTACACCTTC.

The chain is built from TRBV10-3 and TRBJ1-2; tentatively, D is TRBD1 (5 bases). Trimming pared 2 bases from V and 3 bases from J, leaving 7 bases between. The CDR3 runs to 13 residues. In germline, CDR1 is ENHRY, CDR2 SYGVKD. The CDR3 protein is CAISERGDYGYTF. The CDR3 DNA follows: TGTGCCATCAGTGAGAGGGGAGACTATGGCTACACCTTC.

The sample holds many counts of this clonotype. The chain is built from TRBV6-2 or TRBV6-3 and TRBJ2-1; possible D gene TRBD1, 5 bases. The CDR3 has 11 amino acids. Between the trimmed V and J ends, which lost 8 bases and 8 bases, there was a span of 10 bases. CDR1 and CDR2 (germline): MNHEY, SVGEGT. This CDR3 is CASGEGDEQFF. The CDR3 coding sequence is TGTGCCAGCGGCGAAGGGGATGAGCAGTTCTTC.

This clonotype was counted ten times or more. The DNA of the CDR3 is TGTGCCAGCAGCCAAGATTCCCCCGACAGCCAAATCATGAACACTGAAGCTTTCTTT. This sequence encodes CASSQDSPDSQIMNTEAFF. V gene TRBV3-1 combines with J gene TRBJ1-1; TRBD1 is a possible D gene (5 bases). The CDR3 totals 19 residues. Germline values: CDR1 LGHDT, CDR2 YNNKEL (reference sequence). V shed 0 bases and J shed 0 bases, with 20 bases lying between them.

The gene calls are TRBV7-2 and TRBJ2-7; D ambiguous. V was clipped by 1 base and J by 4 bases, with 8 bases between them. Looked up from germline, CDR1 is SGHTA and CDR2 is FQGNSA. The CDR3 has 13 residues. The CDR3 is CASSLGMRYEQYF. The CDR3 region has the DNA TGTGCCAGCAGCTTAGGAATGCGGTACGAGCAGTACTTC.

CDR3 DNA: TGTGCCTGGGGAGGTTTTACCCCCGAGACCCAGTACTTC. Residues: CAWGGFTPETQYF. The chain uses TRBV30 and TRBJ2-5; D may be TRBD2 (5 bases). The CDR3 is made up of 13 amino acids. The V gene's germline CDR1 is GTSNPN and CDR2 SVGIG (reference sequence). V shed 5 bases and J shed 5 bases, with 15 bases lying between them.

The table lists this clonotype with many counts. The genes are TRBV5-1 and TRBJ1-2; D unclear. V was clipped by 0 bases and J by 7 bases, with 10 bases between them. CDR1 and CDR2 (germline): SGHRS, YFSETQ. The CDR3 has 13 residues. CDR3 protein: CASSLDGVTGYTF. The CDR3 nucleotides read TGCGCCAGCAGCTTGGATGGGGTTACTGGCTACACCTTC.

Regarding this clonotype: A junction boundary mismatches the germline segment, possibly from a read error. The V gene is TRBV5-1, the J gene TRBJ2-3; TRBD2 matches 9 bases. This CDR3 is 16 amino acids long. Germline CDR1 and CDR2: SGHRS and YFSETQ. CDR3: CASSLGRTSATDTQYF. The CDR3 nucleotides read TGCGCCAGCAGCTTGGGCAGGACTAGCGCCACAGACACGCAGTATTTT.

This clonotype was recorded at least ten times. The chain couples TRBV28 to TRBJ2-7; D is uncertain. The ends were cut back, 1 base at V and 0 bases at J, with 10 bases in the middle. From germline, CDR1 is MDHEN and CDR2 SYDVKM. This CDR3 region has 15 residues. Written as DNA, the CDR3 is TGTGCCAGCAGTTTATCGGGCTTGAGCTCCTACGAGCAGTACTTC. Amino acids: CASSLSGLSSYEQYF.

On this clonotype itself: A read error may be the cause here, since a much bigger clone is one base away. This chain uses TRBV12-3 or TRBV12-4 with TRBJ2-5; 9 positions match TRBD1. There are 14 residues in the CDR3. After removal of 6 bases from V and 5 bases from J, the junction contained 7 bases not matched to a gene. CDR3 sequence: CASRTQGAGETQYF. CDR3 DNA sequence: TGTGCCAGCAGGACACAGGGGGCCGGGGAGACCCAGTACTTC.

CDR3 amino acids: CASSFSTSGVETQYF. CDR3 DNA sequence: TGTGCCAGCAGTTTCTCTACTAGCGGAGTCGAGACCCAGTACTTC. The chain combines TRBV12-3 or TRBV12-4 with TRBJ2-5; 8 bases are a match to TRBD2. Trimming at V came to 3 bases and at J to 5 bases, leaving 8 bases not matched to a gene. The CDR3 length is 15 residues.

Worth noting for this clonotype: A much bigger clone sits one base away, suggesting this may be a read error. The chain uses TRBV7-6 and TRBJ1-4; a weak D match, TRBD1 (5 bases). The V end lost 1 base, the J end lost 4 bases, and 10 bases lay between the germline ends. In germline, CDR1 is SGHVS, CDR2 FNYEAQ. The CDR3 sequence is 15 residues long. The CDR3 loop reads CASSLDGAFNEKLFF. In nucleotides, the CDR3 is TGTGCCAGCAGCTTAGACGGGGCCTTTAATGAAAAACTGTTTTTT.

This clonotype was counted many times. The rearrangement joins TRBV7-9 to TRBJ1-1; TRBD1 matches 8 bases. From germline, CDR1 is SEHNR and CDR2 FQNEAQ (reference sequence). With 4 bases clipped from V and 4 bases from J, the junction kept 8 bases outside the gene matches. The CDR3 spans 15 residues. CDR3 nucleotides: TGTGCCAGCAGCTCCGGACAGGGAAGGGGCACTGAAGCTTTCTTT. Its protein product is CASSSGQGRGTEAFF.

The chain employs TRBV7-2 and TRBJ2-5; perhaps TRBD2 as D (6 bases). Germline lookup yields CDR1 SGHTA and CDR2 FQGNSA. V was trimmed by 1 base and J by 4 bases, leaving 13 bases between them. CDR3 length: 15 amino acids. CDR3 nucleotides: TGTGCCAGCAGCTTAGGGCTAGCGACACCAGAGACCCAGTACTTC. The encoded protein is CASSLGLATPETQYF.

This clonotype was recorded at least ten times. CDR3 residues: CASSQEWGEGNIQYF. The DNA for the CDR3 is TGCGCCAGCAGCCAAGAATGGGGCGAGGGAAACATTCAGTACTTC. The rearrangement joins TRBV4-1 to TRBJ2-4; D is possibly TRBD1 or TRBD2 (5 bases each). V shed 0 bases and J shed 6 bases, with 12 bases lying between them. The CDR3 is 15 amino acids. Germline-derived CDR1 and CDR2 are MGHRA and YSYEKL.

V is TRBV7-2 and J is TRBJ2-3; 11 bases map to TRBD2. J was trimmed by 4 bases and V by 5 bases; bases with no gene match: 8. There are 16 residues in the CDR3. Germline values: CDR1 SGHTA, CDR2 FQGNSA. CDR3 nucleotides: TGTGCCAGCAGCCTACTAGCGGGGGCAAGCGCAGATACGCAGTATTTT. Translation: CASSLLAGASADTQYF.

This clonotype was detected ten times or more. The V call is TRBV11-2, the J call TRBJ2-3; TRBD2 aligns across 14 bases. With 4 bases clipped from V and 4 bases from J, the junction kept 19 bases outside the gene matches. The CDR3 spans 21 residues. Looked up from germline, CDR1 is SGHAT and CDR2 is FQNNGV. CDR3 sequence: CASSSEGLAGVVKVSPDTQYF. DNA of the CDR3: TGTGCCAGCAGCTCAGAGGGACTAGCGGGAGTGGTTAAGGTATCGCCAGATACGCAGTATTTT.

The gene calls are TRBV10-3 and TRBJ2-7, with TRBD1 identical over 10 bases. Matching the DNA end better, TRBJ2-5 makes the J call doubtful. CDR1 ENHRY and CDR2 SYGVKD come from the germline V gene. The CDR3 consists of 15 residues. CDR3 coding DNA: TGTGCCATCAGTGCTGGGACAGGGGTTTTGGAGACCCAGTACTTC. It yields the protein CAISAGTGVLETQYF.

This clonotype came up many times. This chain joins TRBV27 and TRBJ2-3; 10 nucleotides align to TRBD2. With V trimmed by 2 bases and J by 1 base, 3 bases remained unmatched. The CDR3 contains 16 residues. Germline values: CDR1 MNHEY, CDR2 SMNVEV (reference sequence). CDR3 in amino acids: CASSLGTSGGTDTQYF. The CDR3 coding sequence is TGTGCCAGCAGTTTAGGCACTAGCGGGGGCACAGATACGCAGTATTTT.

The J gene is TRBJ2-1, the V gene TRBV29-1, with TRBD2 matching over 8 bases. The CDR3 has 17 amino acids. Per germline, CDR1 SQVTM and CDR2 ANQGSEA. The V gene end was trimmed by 5 bases and the J gene end by 5 bases; junction bases not matched to a gene: 17. CDR3 nucleotides: TGCAGCGTTTTAAGGCCGGGAACTAGCGGAATTCACAATGAGCAGTTCTTC. Amino acid sequence: CSVLRPGTSGIHNEQFF.

Worth noting for this clonotype: A much larger clone lies one base from this, so it may be a read error. The gene calls are TRBV6-2 or TRBV6-3 and TRBJ2-5; 9 nucleotides line up with TRBD1. The DNA end is more similar to TRBJ2-7, so the J call may be wrong. Germline CDR1 is MNHEY and CDR2 is SVGEGT. The CDR3 runs to 14 residues. The CDR3 nucleotides read TGTGCCGGCAGTAGACAGGGGGGTTCCTACGAGCAGTACTTC. Translation gives CAGSRQGGSYEQYF.